This TCR beta chain was recovered during a study of chemoradiotherapy in HPV16-positive cancers. Trimming removed 5 bases at V and 0 bases at J, with 13 bases between. The V gene's germline CDR1 is SEHNR and CDR2 FQNEAQ (reference sequence). The CDR3 is 15 amino acids. TCRdb keeps only in-frame clones here, not all; method: immunoSEQ multiplex PCR. The sample lists tens of thousands of clones, 93% seen once, with roughly 18% in the top ten. This TCR derives from a human donor with HPV-associated anogenital cancer. The J gene is TRBJ1-1, the V gene TRBV7-9; D might be TRBD1 (5 bases). This sample comprised blood, obtained from a patient who underwent chemoradiotherapy. CDR3 DNA sequence: TGTGCCAGCAGCCCCTGGGGGGGAGTGAACACTGAAGCTTTCTTT. Translation gives CASSPWGGVNTEAFF.